This TCR beta chain was sequenced for a study of T cells in Graves' hyperthyroidism and ophthalmopathy. About the research overall: Before treatment of any kind, peripheral blood was taken at initial diagnosis.

Looked up from germline, CDR1 is MGHRA and CDR2 is YSYEKL. V was pared by 0 bases and J by 2 bases, with 6 bases of the junction left unmatched. The CDR3 runs 16 residues. Study findings and constraints: Expanded thyroid clonotypes (above 0.001) were mostly also found in blood.

Regarding this clonotype: The antigen is not known.

TCR beta CDR3 sequences were amplified from RNA transcripts. First-round RT-PCR with HTBI primers amplified the TCR CDR3 region. TCRdb independently ran MiXCR on the multiplex PCR reads; one entry per CDR3 protein. This sample has under 250,000 distinct CDR3 sequences, with about 17% found just once. The PBMCs studied were ones that came from about 9.9 ml fresh peripheral blood. The chain has TRBV4-1 and TRBJ2-7; 8 bases map to TRBD1. Sequenced material: blood. The TCR sequence derives from a woman in her forties or fifties with Graves' hyperthyroidism. In DNA form, the CDR3 reads TGCGCCAGCAGCCAAGAGCGGACAGGGCGCACCTACGAGCAGTACTTC. It is translated as CASSQERTGRTYEQYF.